The TCR beta chain described here comes from a study of identical twins (dated by TCRdb to 2016 to 2017). As for the study more broadly: The study deep-sequenced TCR alpha and beta repertoires from monozygotic twins, unrelated adults of various ages and cord blood to test whether fetal clonotypes persist. Replicate twin experiments were performed at different times using different library preparation protocols to rule out contamination.

The CDR3 holds 13 amino acids from the cysteine to the phenylalanine. The CDR3 DNA has 39 bases and is translated from base 1. V is clipped by 5 bases and J by 4 bases, and the sequence between their germline boundaries is 13 bases long. The germline V gene (reference sequence) specifies DFQATT as CDR1 and SNEGSKA as CDR2. On this clonotype itself: Its antigen remains undetermined. There are no base qualities to consult, and no much larger clone falls within one base.

Every donor was a healthy Caucasian. Here is what the overall study found, with its caveats: Compared with coincidental sharing between unrelated individuals, out-of-frame TCR alpha sequences shared between twins showed an excess of sequences with low generation probability. Abundant cord blood beta clonotypes had fewer insertions, young adult naive repertoires showed a similar but weaker trend, and memory repertoires showed no such trend. In beta out-of-frame sequences, excess twin sharing was weaker, because having fewer shared sequences lowered the signal-to-noise ratio. Zero-insertion analyses could be partly confounded by invariant T cells such as MAIT and iNKT, though diverse VJ usage argued against such confounding for most clonotypes. Because the same donors could not be followed over many years, conclusions were based on cross-sectional statistical analysis. In monozygotic twins, recombination models systematically underestimated out-of-frame TCR alpha sharing, but the models matched the sharing seen between unrelated individuals.

The library was produced with 5' RACE. This sample was sequenced with an Illumina HiSeq 2000. A universal primer binding site was introduced by template switching, and a unique molecular identifier was present in the final cDNA, enabling accurate counting of TCR cDNA molecules. First-strand cDNA for TCR alpha and beta chains was synthesized from specific primers in the conserved constant-segment region. Each cDNA library was double barcoded, with a SMART-Mk sample barcode plus Illumina barcodes, to control for contamination. TruSeq adapter sequences along with Illumina sample barcodes were introduced in two successive PCR steps. The TCR alpha and beta cDNA libraries were sequenced on the Illumina HiSeq platform using custom primers. Turning to the authors' computational methods: MiGEC processed the raw reads to extract unique molecular identifiers, while MiXCR was used to determine the CDR3 positions. Recombination models were inferred per individual with the repgenHMM and IGoR tools using an EM algorithm. The analysis of shared clonotypes was done with the tcR package in R, with sharing normalized by the product of cloneset sizes. Out-of-frame nonproductive sequences were analyzed to study raw recombination free of thymic and clonal selection effects. TCRdb handled the public reads itself, with Q25 trimming in fastp and clone calling in MiXCR, and kept productive beta chains. Rows matching on CDR3 protein sequence are summarized as one entry with the most common DNA and genes. The V and J calls come from TCRdb's annotation, not from the publication. The sample table lists some 1,700,000 distinct CDR3 sequences, more than 30% of them with a count of one. About 0.27% of the sample goes to the ten largest clones.

The sequenced material came from cord blood. The sequence was collected from a newborn girl in good health. Here the chain combines TRBV20-1 and TRBJ2-3; the D segment could be TRBD2, given 6 matching bases. The bases are TGCAGTGCTTACCGGGACTCGTCAGATACGCAGTATTTT. Its translation reads: CSAYRDSSDTQYF.